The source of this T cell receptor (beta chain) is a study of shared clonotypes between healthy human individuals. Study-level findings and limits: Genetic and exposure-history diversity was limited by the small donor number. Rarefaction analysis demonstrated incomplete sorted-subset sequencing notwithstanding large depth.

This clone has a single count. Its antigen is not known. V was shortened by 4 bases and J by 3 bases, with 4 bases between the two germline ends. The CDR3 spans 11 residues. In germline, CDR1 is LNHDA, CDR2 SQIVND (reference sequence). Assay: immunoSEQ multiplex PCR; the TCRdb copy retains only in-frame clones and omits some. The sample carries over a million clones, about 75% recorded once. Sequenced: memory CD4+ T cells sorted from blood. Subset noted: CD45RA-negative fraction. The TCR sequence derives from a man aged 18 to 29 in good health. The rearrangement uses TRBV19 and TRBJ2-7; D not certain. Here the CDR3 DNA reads TGTGCCAGTAGTAAGGGCTACGAGCAGTACTTC. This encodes CASSKGYEQYF.